Below are 18 T cell receptor beta chains sequenced from a single sample in a study of CD8+CD57+ T cells in acquired aplastic anemia. The use of genomic DNA as template underpinned the TCR beta VDJ and CDR3 profiling. Each CDR3 protein gets one entry after TCRdb re-called the reads with MiXCR. The sample contains more than 100,000 distinct CDR3 sequences, 41% of which appear only once. Sequenced input: sorted CD4+, CD8+, or CD8+CD57+ T cells (not recorded which) from PBMCs. These TCRs come from a human donor in good health, serving as a control.

This clonotype was recorded a few times. This chain links TRBV5-1 with TRBJ2-1; 10 positions match TRBD2. This CDR3 has 16 amino acids. V lost 0 bases and J lost 9; bases outside the gene matches: 9. Germline-derived CDR1 and CDR2 are SGHRS and YFSETQ. Here the CDR3 reads CASSLALAGASSEQFF. The CDR3 DNA reads TGCGCCAGCAGCTTGGCGCTAGCGGGAGCTTCGAGTGAGCAGTTCTTC.

The chain has TRBV2 and TRBJ2-7; no clear D. CDR3 length: 15 amino acids. Trimming took off 6 bases at V and 5 bases at J, with 20 bases between the two ends. Germline V gene sequence: CDR1 SNHLY, CDR2 FYNNEI. The CDR3 loop is CASSGLSTPTDEQYF. CDR3 coding DNA: TGTGCCAGCAGCGGTCTCTCCACCCCCACCGACGAGCAGTACTTC.

This clonotype was detected a few times. The chain has TRBV10-3 and TRBJ1-2; D remains ambiguous. V shed 6 bases and J shed 8 bases, with 19 bases lying between them. CDR3 length: 14 amino acids. CDR1 is ENHRY, CDR2 SYGVKD, per germline. CDR3 region: CAISRGDTQSGYTF. CDR3 nucleotide sequence: TGTGCCATCAGCCGGGGAGACACACAATCGGGCTACACCTTC.

This chain uses TRBV5-1 with TRBJ2-3; no reliable D call. Germline V gene sequence: CDR1 SGHRS, CDR2 YFSETQ. Trimming stripped 5 bases from V and 3 bases from J, with 13 bases between. The CDR3 contains 14 residues. The CDR3 protein is CASRSQVGTDTQYF. The CDR3 coding sequence is TGCGCCAGCAGGAGTCAGGTGGGGACAGATACGCAGTATTTT.

This clonotype was seen many times. The chain combines TRBV20-1 with TRBJ1-1; tentative D call: TRBD1 (5 bases). The CDR3 has 13 residues. The V gene lost 7 bases and the J gene lost 3 bases, with 15 bases spanning the gap. Germline values: CDR1 DFQATT, CDR2 SNEGSKA (reference sequence). The CDR3 sequence is CSVYGWGDTEAFF. The CDR3 nucleotides read TGCAGTGTCTATGGATGGGGGGACACTGAAGCTTTCTTT.

CDR3 in amino acids: CATSDAGTGHEKLFF. CDR3 nucleotide sequence: TGTGCCACCAGTGATGCCGGGACAGGACACGAAAAACTGTTTTTT. The chain is built from TRBV24-1 and TRBJ1-4; 8 nucleotides agree with TRBD1. The CDR3 contains 15 residues. The germline V gene has CDR1 KGHDR and CDR2 SFDVKD. Trimming at V came to 3 bases and at J to 8 bases, leaving 7 bases not matched to a gene.

This clonotype was recorded many times. This sequence joins TRBV5-4 and TRBJ2-7; the D gene could be TRBD1 or TRBD2 (5 bases each). Trimming stripped 0 bases from V and 9 bases from J, with 19 bases between. The CDR3 spans 15 residues. Germline loops: CDR1 SGHNT, CDR2 YYREEE (reference sequence). The CDR3 region has the DNA TGTGCCAGCAGCTTGGGTGTCGAGGGGATAAACGGGCAGTACTTC. Translated, it gives CASSLGVEGINGQYF.

This clonotype has at least ten counts. V usage is TRBV12-3 or TRBV12-4 and J usage is TRBJ1-1; D is ambiguous. The CDR3 has 15 amino acids. The ends were cut back, 2 bases at V and 5 bases at J, with 15 bases in the middle. This CDR3 is CASSLSGPMRTEAFF. The CDR3 DNA sequence: TGTGCCAGCAGTTTAAGTGGGCCGATGCGGACTGAAGCTTTCTTT.

In regard to this clonotype: With a much larger clone just one base away, this may be a read error. This chain uses TRBV9 with TRBJ1-6; D gene unclear. Germline V gene sequence: CDR1 SGDLS, CDR2 YYNGEE. The CDR3 spans 13 residues. V shed 4 bases and J shed 7 bases, with 9 bases lying between them. The chain's CDR3 is CASSFRGNSPLHF. As DNA, the CDR3 is TGTGCCAGCAGCTTTAGAGGGAATTCACCCCTCCACTTT.

A word on this clonotype: This may be a read error, as it is one base from a much larger clone. V usage is TRBV4-2 and J usage is TRBJ2-5; TRBD2 might be the D (6 bases). This CDR3 is 15 amino acids long. The V gene's germline CDR1 is LGHNA and CDR2 YNFKEQ. The CDR3 region is CASSQETSGSATQDF. The CDR3 DNA follows: TGTGCCAGCAGCCAAGAGACCTCCGGGAGTGCAACCCAGGACTTC.

V and J are TRBV10-3 and TRBJ2-7; TRBD1 might be the D (5 bases). The CDR3 totals 15 residues. Trimming removed 3 bases from V and 1 base from J, with 13 bases in between. Germline values: CDR1 ENHRY, CDR2 SYGVKD. CDR3 region: CAISEGETYSYEQYF. The CDR3 nucleotides read TGTGCCATCAGTGAAGGGGAAACTTATTCCTACGAGCAGTACTTC.

The chain is built from TRBV10-3 and TRBJ1-2, with unresolved D. Trimming left V 3 bases short and J 6 bases short, with 14 bases between. Germline CDR1 ENHRY, CDR2 SYGVKD. CDR3 length: 14 residues. The CDR3 spells CAISEADRGNGYTF. The CDR3 nucleotides are TGTGCCATCAGTGAAGCTGACCGGGGAAATGGCTACACCTTC.

Of note for this clonotype: Germline and junction disagree at one end, which may indicate a read error. CDR3 sequence: CATSRETVLSGSTVYF. The CDR3 region has the DNA TGTGCCACCAGCAGAGAAACAGTCCTCTCTGGAAGCACCGTATATTTT. The rearrangement joins TRBV15 to TRBJ1-3; D is uncertain. The CDR3 runs 16 residues. Germline V gives CDR1 LNHNV, CDR2 YYDKDF (reference sequence).

This clonotype was recorded many times. J is TRBJ1-2 and V is TRBV6-5; D is undetermined. Germline values: CDR1 MNHEY, CDR2 SVGAGI. The V gene lost 2 bases and the J gene lost 0 bases, with 7 bases spanning the gap. The CDR3 spans 14 residues. The DNA for the CDR3 is TGTGCCAGCAGTTACCTACAAGCTAACTATGGCTACACCTTC. It specifies CASSYLQANYGYTF.

V usage is TRBV19 and J usage is TRBJ2-3; D gene uncertain. The length of the CDR3 is 14 residues. V lost 3 bases and J lost 0, with 7 bases in between. The germline CDR1 and CDR2 sequences are LNHDA and SQIVND (reference sequence). This CDR3 reads CASSMAHSTDTQYF. In DNA, the CDR3 is TGTGCCAGTAGTATGGCCCATAGCACAGATACGCAGTATTTT. The entire variable domain, with the rest obtained from reference TRBV19 and TRBJ2-3, is as follows: DGGITQSPKYLFRKEGQNVTLSCEQNLNHDAMYWYRQDPGQGLRLIYYSQIVNDFQKGDIAEGYSVSREKKESFPLTVTSAQKNPTAFYLCASSMAHSTDTQYFGPGTRLTVL.

This chain links TRBV7-4 with TRBJ2-5; D is unclear. V was pared by 4 bases and J by 2 bases, with 20 bases between. The CDR3 runs to 17 residues. Germline V lookup: CDR1 SGHVT, CDR2 SQSDAQ. In DNA, the CDR3 is TGTGCCAGCAGCTCGTCGGTTGGGTTATCTACTCAAGAGACCCAGTACTTC. It yields the protein CASSSSVGLSTQETQYF.

This chain links TRBV29-1 with TRBJ2-1, with 8 bases fitting TRBD1. The CDR3 extends over 12 amino acids. Germline trimming cut 8 bases from V and 4 bases from J; bases unmatched to any gene: 4. Germline CDR1 SQVTM, CDR2 ANQGSEA. The CDR3 sequence: CSLGQEYNEQFF. CDR3 coding DNA: TGCAGCTTGGGACAGGAATACAATGAGCAGTTCTTC.

A note on this clonotype: The conserved closing phenylalanine or tryptophan is absent in this CDR3, likely reflecting a read error. The CDR3 DNA follows: TGTGCCAGCAGTACGACAGGGGGCAGGGAGCAGTACTTG. Translation: CASSTTGGREQYL. The chain has TRBV12-3 or TRBV12-4 and TRBJ2-7, with 10 nucleotides matching TRBD1. This CDR3 is built from 13 residues. The V and J ends lost 5 bases and 7 bases, in that order; junction bases with no gene match: 5.